These 11 T cell receptor beta chains were all obtained from the same sample, sequenced in a study of CD8 T cells in Susac syndrome. Random hexamers were used to reverse transcribe the RNA input (0.5 to 1 ug). TCRdb re-called the immunoSEQ multiplex PCR reads with MiXCR, one entry per CDR3 protein. Here the sample spans some 190,000 distinct CDR3 sequences, around 95% being singletons. The sample taken for sequencing was CD4+ T cells from PBMCs. The receptors originated from a human donor in good health.

The chain employs TRBV12-3 or TRBV12-4 and TRBJ1-6; TRBD1 matches at 7 bases. Germline trimming cut 7 bases from V and 9 bases from J; bases unmatched to any gene: 9. The CDR3 length is 14 residues. The CDR3 protein is CASTRSQGGSPLHF. The CDR3 DNA sequence: TGTGCCAGCACCCGTAGCCAGGGGGGTTCACCCCTCCACTTT.

This sequence joins TRBV4-1 and TRBJ2-7, with D uncertain. CDR1 is MGHRA and CDR2 is YSYEKL in the germline V gene. The CDR3 covers 16 residues. V lost 5 bases and J 4 bases, leaving 21 bases between the germline ends. As DNA, the CDR3 is TGCGCCAGCAGCGCGAGCGACGGAAGCATTGATTACGAGCAGTACTTC. This codes for CASSASDGSIDYEQYF.

The rearrangement uses TRBV7-8 and TRBJ2-5; 9 bases are a match to TRBD2. The CDR3 has 16 amino acids. The V gene end was trimmed by 1 base and the J gene end by 2 bases; junction bases not matched to a gene: 5. CDR1 SGHVS and CDR2 FQNEAQ come from the germline V gene. CDR3 in amino acids: CASSLVASGTQETQYF. The CDR3 coding sequence is TGTGCCAGCAGCTTAGTTGCTAGCGGGACGCAAGAGACCCAGTACTTC.

V and J are TRBV7-2 and TRBJ1-2; TRBD1 aligns across 7 bases. Germline CDR1 is SGHTA and CDR2 is FQGNSA. This CDR3 is 15 amino acids long. Trimming at V came to 6 bases and at J to 6 bases, leaving 13 bases not matched to a gene. CDR3 nucleotides: TGTGCCAGCAGTCCCAATACAGGGGAAGGAAATGGCTACACCTTC. This gives the protein CASSPNTGEGNGYTF.

The rearrangement joins TRBV24-1 to TRBJ1-2; D is undetermined. The CDR3 spans 12 residues. V shed 3 bases and J shed 6 bases, with 7 bases lying between them. CDR1 KGHDR and CDR2 SFDVKD come from the germline V gene. CDR3 nucleotides: TGTGCCACCAGTGATAACCGGCATGGCTACACCTTC. Its protein is CATSDNRHGYTF.

This clonotype has only one observation. The chain combines TRBV4-3 with TRBJ2-3; TRBD2 aligns across 12 bases. The V segment lost 2 bases and the J segment 11 bases; nucleotides outside the gene matches: 11. The CDR3 consists of 16 residues. CDR1 is LGHNA, CDR2 YSLEER, per germline. The CDR3 DNA reads TGCGCCAGCAGCCAAATGCTAGCGGGGGGGCCGCTTCGGCAGTATTTT. It codes for CASSQMLAGGPLRQYF.

The chain has TRBV3-1 and TRBJ1-1; no firm D call. The V end was cut by 8 bases, the J end by 0 bases, with 13 bases between. Germline V gene sequence: CDR1 LGHDT, CDR2 YNNKEL (reference sequence). The CDR3 totals 14 residues. The CDR3 DNA follows: TGTGCCAGCCGGTCAGCCTTCATGAACACTGAAGCTTTCTTT. Its protein product is CASRSAFMNTEAFF. Combining the CDR3 with reference TRBV3-1 and TRBJ1-1 gives the whole variable domain DTAVSQTPKYLVTQMGNDKSIKCEQNLGHDTMYWYKQDSKKFLKIMFSYNNKELIINETVPNRFSPKSPDKAHLNLHINSLELGDSAVYFCASRSAFMNTEAFFGQGTRLTVV.

The chain employs TRBV24-1 and TRBJ1-1; D call uncertain. The CDR3 contains 11 residues. Trimming shortened V by 4 bases and J by 6 bases, and 5 bases separated the two germline ends. Germline CDR1 KGHDR, CDR2 SFDVKD. CDR3 loop: CATSDPPEAFF. Written as DNA, the CDR3 is TGTGCCACCAGTGACCCACCTGAAGCTTTCTTT.

The genes are TRBV3-1 and TRBJ2-5; 7 bases line up with TRBD1. The CDR3 extends over 14 amino acids. Per the germline V gene, CDR1 is LGHDT and CDR2 is YNNKEL (reference sequence). The V segment lost 5 bases and the J segment 4 bases; nucleotides outside the gene matches: 7. The CDR3: CASSTTGMGETQYF. CDR3 DNA sequence: TGTGCCAGCAGCACGACAGGGATGGGAGAGACCCAGTACTTC.

CDR3 DNA sequence: TGCAGTGCTAGAGCTTCGGCTAGCGGGGGCCGCCAGTACTTC. Its protein is CSARASASGGRQYF. The genes are TRBV20-1 and TRBJ2-5; 10 bases align to TRBD2. V shed 1 base, J shed 10 bases, and the junction held 9 bases outside the gene matches. There are 14 residues in the CDR3. Germline V CDR1 and CDR2: DFQATT, SNEGSKA (reference sequence).

The J gene is TRBJ1-3, the V gene TRBV2; D not certain. Trimming stripped 4 bases from V and 4 bases from J, with 14 bases between. This CDR3 has 15 amino acids. The germline V gene has CDR1 SNHLY and CDR2 FYNNEI. The CDR3: CASSVSGFGGNTIYF. CDR3 coding DNA: TGTGCCAGCAGTGTTTCGGGGTTTGGAGGAAACACCATATATTTT.